Included here is one TCR beta chain sequence, with context. The antigen remains undetermined. This sample is drawn from a study of T cell repertoires in cytomegalovirus infection. As for the study in general: As its CMV epitopes, the study selected recently identified HLA-C-restricted and well-studied HLA-B-restricted targets.

Via MiXCR, TCRdb re-called the reads, giving one row per CDR3 protein. The sample consists of approximately 74,000 distinct CDR3 sequences, around 37% of them appearing once. Germline CDR1 and CDR2: MNHEY and SVGAGI. The CDR3 is 17 amino acids. V trimming: 2 bases; J trimming: 4 bases; junction bases outside the gene matches: 9. The clonotype was recovered from a human donor in good health (CMV status not recorded). Some clones in this sample may be carry-over from other donors' samples. The chain joins TRBV6-5 to TRBJ2-1; the match to TRBD2 covers 9 bases. The sample in question was CD8+ T cells from cultured PBMCs, obtained from culture after CMV antigen stimulation. The DNA of the CDR3 is TGTGCCAGCAGTTACCGGGCCAGCGGGGGGATGTACAATGAGCAGTTCTTC. This sequence encodes CASSYRASGGMYNEQFF.